This T cell receptor (beta chain) was observed in a study of shared clonotypes between healthy human individuals. Study-level points and caveats: In this cohort, only blood was sampled, and tissue repertoires likely differ.

The deep-level immunoSEQ assay was used. How the authors handled the data: Filtering differed since immunoSEQ provided only junctions, with no quality scores. Here immunoSEQ multiplex PCR was the method, and the copy in TCRdb shows in-frame clones only, minus some. D and trimming come from the DNA, and the V and J calls and clone size come from that table. The sample lists some 1.1 million clones; roughly 80% were seen once. The V and J ends lost 1 base and 4 bases respectively, with 11 bases between them. The CDR3 contains 15 residues. Per the germline V gene, CDR1 is SGDLS and CDR2 is YYNGEE. CD45RA+ naive and CD45RA-negative memory subsets were separated from CD4+ cells. At least ten counts were recorded for this clone. The antigen remains unidentified.

The V call is TRBV9, the J call TRBJ2-2, with a weak D call TRBD1 (5 bases). The receptor was isolated from a man younger than 30 in good health. Some clones in this sample may be carry-over from other donors' samples. Sequenced input: memory CD4+ T cells from PBMCs. Subset: CD45RA-negative fraction. The CDR3 protein is CASSVQGSFTGELFF. CDR3 coding DNA: TGTGCCAGCAGCGTACAGGGAAGTTTCACCGGGGAGCTGTTTTTT.